This TCR beta chain stems from a study of T cell changes during pregnancy in multiple sclerosis (dated by TCRdb to about 2019). Notes on the research overall: The study looked at changes in the T cell repertoire across pregnancy in women with multiple sclerosis.

The CDR3 numbers 15 residues from cysteine through phenylalanine. The CDR3 DNA has 45 bases and is translated from base 1. V lost 4 bases and J lost 2 bases, and the count of bases not matched to a germline gene is 4. CDR1 and CDR2, per the germline V gene, are MRHNA and SNTAGT. This clone is medium-sized (0.01 to 0.1%) in its sample. Its antigen specificity is not known. Per-base qualities were not stored, and no clone one base away is much larger. The library was generated by the immunoSEQ multiplex PCR assay. TCRdb stores this immuneACCESS table with in-frame sequences only. Part of the clones is absent; in the studies checked, under half of the shortfall reflects unresolved V genes, and no reason is known for the rest. A total of tens of thousands of clones appear in this sample, over 75% of them only once. The top ten clonotypes cover 3.5% to 4.5% of the sample.

The receptor comes from a female donor with multiple sclerosis, enrolled in a pregnancy study. Recombination joined TRBV6-4 with TRBJ2-1; 8 middle bases align to TRBD1. Sequenced here: CD8+ T cells from peripheral blood mononuclear cells, sampled in the second trimester of pregnancy. The bases read TGTGCCAGCAGTGCGGCAGGGGGCACCTACAATGAGCAGTTCTTC. This yields the protein CASSAAGGTYNEQFF.